A single count supports the clone carrying this T cell receptor beta chain. The junction had 8 bases not matched to a gene; V was cut back by 1 base and J by 5 bases. The CDR3 totals 19 residues. From germline, CDR1 is SGHVS and CDR2 FQNEAQ. These data originate in a study of blood T cell repertoires in COVID-19. Profiling relied on immunoSEQ multiplex PCR, and the TCRdb table lists in-frame clones only, not all of them. This repertoire shows 130,000 or so clones, around 80% found once; its top ten account for approximately 2.4%. The sequencing input was PBMCs or T cells enriched from blood (not recorded which). The receptor comes from a man between 35 and 55 years old with acute COVID-19. This rearrangement joins TRBV7-8 to TRBJ2-2; 15 bases line up with TRBD2. The CDR3 spells CASSLDGLAGGPYTGELFF. CDR3 in DNA: TGTGCCAGCAGCTTAGACGGACTAGCGGGAGGGCCATATACCGGGGAGCTGTTTTTT. Combining the CDR3 with reference TRBV7-8 and TRBJ2-2 gives the whole variable domain GAGVSQSPRYKVAKRGQDVALRCDPISGHVSLFWYQQALGQGPEFLTYFQNEAQLDKSGLPSDRFFAERPEGSVSTLKIQRTQQEDSAVYLCASSLDGLAGGPYTGELFFGEGSRLTVL.